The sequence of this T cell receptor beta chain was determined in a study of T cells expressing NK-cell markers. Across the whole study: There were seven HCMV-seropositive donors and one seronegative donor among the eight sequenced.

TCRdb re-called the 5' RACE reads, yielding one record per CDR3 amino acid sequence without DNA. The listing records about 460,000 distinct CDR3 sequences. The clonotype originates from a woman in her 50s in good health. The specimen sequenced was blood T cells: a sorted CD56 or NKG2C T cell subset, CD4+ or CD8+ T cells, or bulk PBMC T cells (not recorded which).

The CDR3 is CASSTVGEQFF. J is TRBJ2-1 and V is TRBV6-5. The CDR3 totals 11 residues. Germline lookup yields CDR1 MNHEY and CDR2 SVGAGI.